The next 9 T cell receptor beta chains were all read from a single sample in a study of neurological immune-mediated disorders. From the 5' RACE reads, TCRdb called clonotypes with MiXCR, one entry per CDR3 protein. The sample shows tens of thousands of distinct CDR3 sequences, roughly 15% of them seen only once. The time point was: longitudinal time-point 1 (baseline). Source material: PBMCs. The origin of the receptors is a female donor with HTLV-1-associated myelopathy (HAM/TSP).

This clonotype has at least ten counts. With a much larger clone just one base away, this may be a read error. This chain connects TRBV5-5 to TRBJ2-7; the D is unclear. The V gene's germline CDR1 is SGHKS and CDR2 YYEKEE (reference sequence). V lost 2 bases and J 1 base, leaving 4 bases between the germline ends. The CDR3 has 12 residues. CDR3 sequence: CASSFQSYEQYF. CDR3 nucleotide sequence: TGTGCCAGCAGCTTCCAGTCCTACGAGCAGTACTTC. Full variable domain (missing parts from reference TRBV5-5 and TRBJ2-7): DAGVTQSPTHLIKTRGQQVTLRCSPISGHKSVSWYQQVLGQGPQFIFQYYEKEERGRGNFPDRFSARQFPNYSSELNVNALLLGDSALYLCASSFQSYEQYFGPGTRLTVT.

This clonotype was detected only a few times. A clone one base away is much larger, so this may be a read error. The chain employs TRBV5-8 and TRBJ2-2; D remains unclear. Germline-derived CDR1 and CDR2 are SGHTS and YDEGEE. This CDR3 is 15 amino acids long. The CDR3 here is CASSLGLTNTVELFF. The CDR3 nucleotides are TGTGCCAGCAGCTTGGGGCTTACGAACACCGTGGAGCTGTTTTTT.

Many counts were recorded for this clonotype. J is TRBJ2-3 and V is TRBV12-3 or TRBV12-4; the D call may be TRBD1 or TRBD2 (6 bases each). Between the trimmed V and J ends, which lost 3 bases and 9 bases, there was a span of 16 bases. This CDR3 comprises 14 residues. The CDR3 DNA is TGTGCCAGCAGTTTCGGGGGCTTGGTGAGAACGCAGTATTTT. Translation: CASSFGGLVRTQYF.

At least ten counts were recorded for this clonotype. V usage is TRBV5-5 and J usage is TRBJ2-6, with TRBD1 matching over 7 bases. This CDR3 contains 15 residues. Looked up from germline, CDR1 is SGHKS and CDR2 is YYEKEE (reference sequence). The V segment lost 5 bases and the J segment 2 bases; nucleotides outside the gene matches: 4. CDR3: CASRVTGTGANVLTF. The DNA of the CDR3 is TGTGCCAGCAGAGTGACAGGGACTGGGGCCAACGTCCTGACTTTC.

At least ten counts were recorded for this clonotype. CDR3 DNA: TGTGCCATCAGTGGGGGTGAGCGGGGCCTGTACAATGAGCAGTTCTTC. Translated, it gives CAISGGERGLYNEQFF. This chain connects TRBV10-3 to TRBJ2-1; the match to TRBD2 covers 7 bases. Germline CDR1 ENHRY, CDR2 SYGVKD. This CDR3 has 16 amino acids. V was clipped by 4 bases and J by 4 bases; unmatched bases: 10.

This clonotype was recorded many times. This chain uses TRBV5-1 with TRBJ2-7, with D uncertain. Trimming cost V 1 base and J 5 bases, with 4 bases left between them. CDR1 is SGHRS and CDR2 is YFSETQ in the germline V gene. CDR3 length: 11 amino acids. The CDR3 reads CASSLLDEQYF. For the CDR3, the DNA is TGCGCCAGCAGCTTGTTGGACGAGCAGTACTTC.

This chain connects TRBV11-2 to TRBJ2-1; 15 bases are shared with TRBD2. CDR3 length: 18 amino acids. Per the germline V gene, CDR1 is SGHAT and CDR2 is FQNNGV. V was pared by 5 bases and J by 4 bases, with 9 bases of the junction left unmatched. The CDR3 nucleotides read TGTGCCAGCAGCGCGGCGGGGACTAGCGGGGGGTTTTACAATGAGCAGTTCTTC. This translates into CASSAAGTSGGFYNEQFF.

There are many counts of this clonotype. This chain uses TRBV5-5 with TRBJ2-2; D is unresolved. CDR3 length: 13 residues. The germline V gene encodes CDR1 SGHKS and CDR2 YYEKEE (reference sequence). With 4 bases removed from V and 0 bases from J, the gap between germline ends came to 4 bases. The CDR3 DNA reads TGTGCCAGCAGCCCATCGAACACCGGGGAGCTGTTTTTT. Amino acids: CASSPSNTGELFF.

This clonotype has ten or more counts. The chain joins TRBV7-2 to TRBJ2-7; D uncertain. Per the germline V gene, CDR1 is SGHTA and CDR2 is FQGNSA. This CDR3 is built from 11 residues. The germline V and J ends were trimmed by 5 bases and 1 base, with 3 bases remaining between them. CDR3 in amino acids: CASSVSYEQYF. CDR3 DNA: TGTGCCAGCAGCGTTTCCTACGAGCAGTACTTC.